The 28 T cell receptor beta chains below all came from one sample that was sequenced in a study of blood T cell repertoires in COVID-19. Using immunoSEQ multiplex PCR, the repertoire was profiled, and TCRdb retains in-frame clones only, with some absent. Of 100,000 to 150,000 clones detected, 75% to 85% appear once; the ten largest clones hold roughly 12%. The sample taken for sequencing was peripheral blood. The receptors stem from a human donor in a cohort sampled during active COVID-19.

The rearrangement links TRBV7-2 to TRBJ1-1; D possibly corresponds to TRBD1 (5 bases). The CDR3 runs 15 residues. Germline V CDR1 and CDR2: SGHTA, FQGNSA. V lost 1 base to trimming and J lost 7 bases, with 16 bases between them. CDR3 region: CASSLGFSGTGEAFF. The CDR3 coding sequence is TGTGCCAGCAGCTTAGGGTTTTCAGGGACTGGTGAAGCTTTCTTT.

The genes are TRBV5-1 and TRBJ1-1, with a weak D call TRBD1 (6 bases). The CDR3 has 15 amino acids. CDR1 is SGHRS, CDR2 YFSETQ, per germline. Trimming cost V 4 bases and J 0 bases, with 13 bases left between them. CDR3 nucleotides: TGCGCCAGCAGCGGGGGGGCAGGTATGAACACTGAAGCTTTCTTT. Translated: CASSGGAGMNTEAFF.

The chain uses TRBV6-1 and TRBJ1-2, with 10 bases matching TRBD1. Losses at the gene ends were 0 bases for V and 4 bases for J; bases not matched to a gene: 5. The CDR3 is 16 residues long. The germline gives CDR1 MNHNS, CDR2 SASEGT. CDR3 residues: CASSEAARTGGYGYTF. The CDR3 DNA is TGTGCCAGCAGTGAAGCTGCCAGGACAGGGGGCTATGGCTACACCTTC.

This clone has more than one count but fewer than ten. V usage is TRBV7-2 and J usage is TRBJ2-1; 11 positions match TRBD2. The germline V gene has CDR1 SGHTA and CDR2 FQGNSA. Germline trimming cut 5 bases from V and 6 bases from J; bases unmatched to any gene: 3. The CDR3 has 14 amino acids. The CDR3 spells CASSEGLAGNEQFF. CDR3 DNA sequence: TGTGCCAGCAGCGAAGGACTAGCGGGCAATGAGCAGTTCTTC.

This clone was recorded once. CDR3 nucleotides: TGTGCCAGCAGCTTGGGACTAGCGGGGTGGGAGACCCAGTACTTC. Amino acids: CASSLGLAGWETQYF. This sequence joins TRBV5-4 and TRBJ2-5, with 11 bases aligning to TRBD2. The CDR3 has 15 amino acids. From germline, CDR1 is SGHNT and CDR2 YYREEE (reference sequence). With V trimmed by 0 bases and J by 5 bases, 3 bases remained unmatched.

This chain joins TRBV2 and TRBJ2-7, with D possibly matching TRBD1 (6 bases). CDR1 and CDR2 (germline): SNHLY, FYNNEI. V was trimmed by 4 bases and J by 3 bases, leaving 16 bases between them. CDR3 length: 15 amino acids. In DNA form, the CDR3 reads TGTGCCAGCAGTGGGGACATGGCGTTTAGCTACGAGCAGTACTTC. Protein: CASSGDMAFSYEQYF.

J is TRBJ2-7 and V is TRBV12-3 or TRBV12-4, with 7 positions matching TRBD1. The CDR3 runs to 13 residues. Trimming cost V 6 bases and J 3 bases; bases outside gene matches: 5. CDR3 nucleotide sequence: TGTGCCAGCAGCACAGACAGGGACTACGAGCAGTACTTC. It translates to CASSTDRDYEQYF.

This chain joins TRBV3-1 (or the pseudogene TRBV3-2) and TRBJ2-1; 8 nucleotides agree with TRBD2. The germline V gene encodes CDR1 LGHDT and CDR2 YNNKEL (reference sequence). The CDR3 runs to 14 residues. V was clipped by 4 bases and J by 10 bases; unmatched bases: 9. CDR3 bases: TGTGCCAGCAGCCCATCGGGGGGGGCCTACGAGCAGTTCTTC. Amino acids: CASSPSGGAYEQFF.

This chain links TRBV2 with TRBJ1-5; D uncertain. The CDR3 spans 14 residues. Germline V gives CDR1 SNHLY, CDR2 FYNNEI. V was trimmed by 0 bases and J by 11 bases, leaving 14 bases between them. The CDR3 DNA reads TGTGCCAGCAGTGAAGCGCTTTTCGGTCTGGCCCAGCATTTT. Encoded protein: CASSEALFGLAQHF.

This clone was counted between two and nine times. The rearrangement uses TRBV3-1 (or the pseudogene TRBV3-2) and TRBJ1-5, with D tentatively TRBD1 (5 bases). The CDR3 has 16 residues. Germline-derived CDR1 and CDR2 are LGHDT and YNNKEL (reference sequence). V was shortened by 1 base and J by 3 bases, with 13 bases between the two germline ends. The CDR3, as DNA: TGTGCCAGCAGCCAAGGCCTTTCGGACAACAATCAGCCCCAGCATTTT. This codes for CASSQGLSDNNQPQHF.

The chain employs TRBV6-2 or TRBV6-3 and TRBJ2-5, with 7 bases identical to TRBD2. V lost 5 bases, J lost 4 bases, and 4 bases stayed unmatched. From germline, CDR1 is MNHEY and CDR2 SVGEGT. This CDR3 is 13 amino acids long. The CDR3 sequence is CASSASGAETQYF. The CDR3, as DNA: TGTGCCAGCAGTGCCAGCGGGGCAGAGACCCAGTACTTC.

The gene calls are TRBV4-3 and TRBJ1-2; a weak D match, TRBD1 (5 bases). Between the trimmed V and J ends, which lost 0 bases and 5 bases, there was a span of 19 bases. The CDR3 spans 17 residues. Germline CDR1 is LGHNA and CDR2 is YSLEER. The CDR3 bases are TGCGCCAGCAGCCAAGACGCCGGGACGCCTGGGACTTATGGCTACACCTTC. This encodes CASSQDAGTPGTYGYTF.

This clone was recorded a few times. Here the CDR3 reads CASSQSFNTPYEQYF. CDR3 sequence (DNA): TGTGCCAGCAGCCAAAGTTTTAACACCCCCTACGAGCAGTACTTC. The chain carries TRBV3-1 (or the pseudogene TRBV3-2) and TRBJ2-7; D unclear. V gave up 2 bases and J gave up 2 bases, with 13 bases separating them. This CDR3 is 15 amino acids long. CDR1 LGHDT and CDR2 YNNKEL come from the germline V gene (reference sequence).

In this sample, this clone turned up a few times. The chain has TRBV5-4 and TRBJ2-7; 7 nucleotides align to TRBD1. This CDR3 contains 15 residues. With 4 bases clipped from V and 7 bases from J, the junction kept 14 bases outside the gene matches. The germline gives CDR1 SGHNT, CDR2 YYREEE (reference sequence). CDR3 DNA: TGTGCCAGCAGCACCCCGGGACAGAGGTCGAATGAGCAGTACTTC. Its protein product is CASSTPGQRSNEQYF.

The CDR3 sequence: CASGEWTGELFF. CDR3 bases: TGTGCCAGCGGGGAGTGGACCGGGGAGCTGTTTTTT. The chain couples TRBV6-5 to TRBJ2-2; D may be TRBD2 (5 bases). V shed 8 bases and J shed 5 bases, with 9 bases lying between them. CDR3 length: 12 residues. CDR1 is MNHEY, CDR2 SVGAGI, per germline.

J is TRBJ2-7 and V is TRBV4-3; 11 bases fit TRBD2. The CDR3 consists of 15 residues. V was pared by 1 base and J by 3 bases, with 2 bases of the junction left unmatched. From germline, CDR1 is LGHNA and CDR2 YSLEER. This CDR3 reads CASSQVTSGGYEQYF. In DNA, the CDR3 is TGCGCCAGCAGCCAAGTTACTAGCGGGGGCTACGAGCAGTACTTC.

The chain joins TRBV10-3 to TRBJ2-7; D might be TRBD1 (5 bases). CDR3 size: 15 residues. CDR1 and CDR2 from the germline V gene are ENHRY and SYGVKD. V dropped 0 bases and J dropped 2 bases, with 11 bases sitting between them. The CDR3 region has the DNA TGTGCCATCAGTGAGTCACCAGCAGGGCCCTACGAGCAGTACTTC. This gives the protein CAISESPAGPYEQYF.

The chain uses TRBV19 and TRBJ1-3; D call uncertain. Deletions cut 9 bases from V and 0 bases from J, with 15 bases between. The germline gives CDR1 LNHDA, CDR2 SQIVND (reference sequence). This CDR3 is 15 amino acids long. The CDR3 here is CASKDGTSSGNTIYF. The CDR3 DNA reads TGTGCCAGCAAGGACGGCACTAGCTCTGGAAACACCATATATTTT. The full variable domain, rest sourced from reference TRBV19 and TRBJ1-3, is DGGITQSPKYLFRKEGQNVTLSCEQNLNHDAMYWYRQDPGQGLRLIYYSQIVNDFQKGDIAEGYSVSREKKESFPLTVTSAQKNPTAFYLCASKDGTSSGNTIYFGEGSWLTVV.

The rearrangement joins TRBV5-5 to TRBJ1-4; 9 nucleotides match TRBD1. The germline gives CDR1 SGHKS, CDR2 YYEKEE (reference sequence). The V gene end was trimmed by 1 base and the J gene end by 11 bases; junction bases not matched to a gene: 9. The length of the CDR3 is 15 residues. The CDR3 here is CASSLLGQGQGKLFF. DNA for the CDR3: TGTGCCAGCAGCTTGCTAGGACAGGGGCAGGGGAAACTGTTTTTT. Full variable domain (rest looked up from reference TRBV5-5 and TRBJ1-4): DAGVTQSPTHLIKTRGQQVTLRCSPISGHKSVSWYQQVLGQGPQFIFQYYEKEERGRGNFPDRFSARQFPNYSSELNVNALLLGDSALYLCASSLLGQGQGKLFFGSGTQLSVL.

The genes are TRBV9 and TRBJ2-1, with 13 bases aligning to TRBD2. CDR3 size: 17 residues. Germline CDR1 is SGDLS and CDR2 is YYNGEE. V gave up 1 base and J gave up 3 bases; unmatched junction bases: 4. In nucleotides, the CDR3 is TGTGCCAGCAGCGTATATGGACTAGCGGGGGTCTACAATGAGCAGTTCTTC. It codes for CASSVYGLAGVYNEQFF.

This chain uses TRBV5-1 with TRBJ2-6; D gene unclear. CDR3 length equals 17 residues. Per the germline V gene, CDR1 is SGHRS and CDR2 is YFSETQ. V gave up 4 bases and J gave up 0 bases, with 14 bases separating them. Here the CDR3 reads CASSPTVSNSGANVLTF. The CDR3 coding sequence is TGCGCCAGCAGCCCCACGGTCTCTAACTCTGGGGCCAACGTCCTGACTTTC.

The CDR3 loop reads CASSYSGGRTDTQYF. The CDR3 DNA follows: TGTGCCAGCAGCTACAGCGGGGGCCGCACAGATACGCAGTATTTT. The chain joins TRBV5-6 to TRBJ2-3; 8 bases map to TRBD2. This CDR3 is 15 amino acids long. With 3 bases clipped from V and 1 base from J, the junction kept 4 bases outside the gene matches. CDR1 is SGHDT and CDR2 is YYEEEE in the germline V gene.

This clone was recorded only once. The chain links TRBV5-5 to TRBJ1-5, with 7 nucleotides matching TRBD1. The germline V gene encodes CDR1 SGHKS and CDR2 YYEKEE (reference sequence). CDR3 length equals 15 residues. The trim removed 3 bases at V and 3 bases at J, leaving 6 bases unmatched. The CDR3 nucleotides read TGTGCCAGCAGCTCGTCAGGGGGAATCAATCAGCCCCAGCATTTT. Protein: CASSSSGGINQPQHF.

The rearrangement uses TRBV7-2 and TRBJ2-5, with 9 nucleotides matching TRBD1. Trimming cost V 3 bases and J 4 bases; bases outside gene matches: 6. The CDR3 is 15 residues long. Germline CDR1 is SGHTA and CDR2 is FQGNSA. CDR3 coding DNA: TGTGCCAGCAGCTTTAGACAGGGGGGATCAGAGACCCAGTACTTC. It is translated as CASSFRQGGSETQYF. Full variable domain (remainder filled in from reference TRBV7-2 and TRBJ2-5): GAGVSQSPSNKVTEKGKDVELRCDPISGHTALYWYRQSLGQGLEFLIYFQGNSAPDKSGLPSDRFSAERTGGSVSTLTIQRTQQEDSAVYLCASSFRQGGSETQYFGPGTRLLVL.

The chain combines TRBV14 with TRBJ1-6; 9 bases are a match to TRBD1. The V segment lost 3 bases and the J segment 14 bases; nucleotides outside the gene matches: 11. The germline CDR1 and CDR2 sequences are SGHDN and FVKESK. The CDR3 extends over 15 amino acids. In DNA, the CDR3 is TGTGCCAGCAGCCAGGCGACAGGGGGGAGGTTGGCCCTCCACTTT. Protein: CASSQATGGRLALHF.

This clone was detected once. This CDR3 reads CASSEEGQPNEKLFF. DNA for the CDR3: TGCGCCAGCAGCGAGGAAGGACAGCCTAATGAAAAACTGTTTTTT. V usage is TRBV5-1 and J usage is TRBJ1-4; the D gene is possibly TRBD1 (6 bases). Germline values: CDR1 SGHRS, CDR2 YFSETQ. The CDR3 has 15 amino acids. V was clipped by 4 bases and J by 3 bases, with 13 bases between them.

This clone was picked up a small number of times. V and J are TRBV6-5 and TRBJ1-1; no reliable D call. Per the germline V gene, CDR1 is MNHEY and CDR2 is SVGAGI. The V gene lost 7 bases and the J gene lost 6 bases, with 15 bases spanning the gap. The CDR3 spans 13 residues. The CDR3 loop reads CASTPRGIAEAFF. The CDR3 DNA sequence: TGTGCCAGCACCCCCCGGGGTATCGCTGAAGCTTTCTTT.

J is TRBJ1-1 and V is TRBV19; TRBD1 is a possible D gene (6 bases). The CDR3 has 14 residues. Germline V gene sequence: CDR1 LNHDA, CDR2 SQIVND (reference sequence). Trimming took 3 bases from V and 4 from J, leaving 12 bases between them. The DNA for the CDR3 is TGTGCCAGTAGTATTAAGGGGGGGGCCACTGAAGCTTTCTTT. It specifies CASSIKGGATEAFF. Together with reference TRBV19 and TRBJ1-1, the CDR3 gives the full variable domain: DGGITQSPKYLFRKEGQNVTLSCEQNLNHDAMYWYRQDPGQGLRLIYYSQIVNDFQKGDIAEGYSVSREKKESFPLTVTSAQKNPTAFYLCASSIKGGATEAFFGQGTRLTVV.